What follows is one T cell receptor (beta chain) and its context. Its antigen is not identified. The sample originates from a study of shared clonotypes between healthy human individuals. Findings and limits, study-wide: In general, naive subsets displayed greater estimated richness than memory subsets did.

The repertoire was sequenced with immunoSEQ multiplex PCR; TCRdb's copy has only in-frame clones and lacks some. The data contain about 680,000 clones, roughly nine tenths of them singletons. The naive CD8 subset, CD45RO-negative cells positively selected for CCR7, excluded terminally differentiated effector memory CD45RA+ cells. There were no recent acute infections or vaccinations among the donors, who were healthy HIV-negative adults. All participating donors were Caucasian adults from Nashville, Tennessee. V was trimmed by 3 bases and J by 3 bases, leaving 17 bases between them. CDR1 and CDR2 from the germline V gene are SGDLS and YYNGEE. This CDR3 comprises 16 residues.

The material sequenced was naive CD8+ T cells sorted from blood. The sequence came from a young man in good health. The chain has TRBV9 and TRBJ2-3, with TRBD2 as a possible D gene (5 bases). CDR3 amino acids: CASSALLDAGTDTQYF. CDR3 DNA: TGTGCCAGCAGCGCCTTACTAGACGCTGGTACAGATACGCAGTATTTT.